This TCR beta chain was profiled in a study of vaccination and CD4 T cells after COVID-19 (dated by TCRdb to between 2021 and 2024). Broadly, across the study: Convalescent patients had a positive SARS-CoV-2 result on nasal swab PCR, and of these patients, under ten had mild disease and one had severe disease. Post-vaccine blood samples were taken a median of about 70 days after the second vaccine dose, with a range of 14 to 241 days. Six males and four females were included in the convalescent cohort, with two Hispanic individuals, seven Caucasians, two Asians and one multiracial person represented. In roughly eleven COVID-19 convalescent patients and a few infection-naive healthy vaccine recipients, the spike-specific CD4+ TCR repertoire before mRNA vaccination was compared with the repertoire after mRNA vaccination. Two doses of either the Pfizer-BioNTech BNT162b2 vaccine (n=8) or the Moderna mRNA-1273 vaccine (n=2) were administered to participants. Post-COVID blood samples from convalescent patients were collected a median of approximately 93 days after diagnosis, with a range of roughly 35 to 180 days. Overlapping spike peptide pools from SARS-CoV-2 and from the common cold coronaviruses HCoV-NL63, HCoV-OC43 and HCoV-229E were used as culture stimuli. In control cultures, a CEFX viral epitope pool was used as positive control, an HIV-1 Nef peptide pool was used as negative control, or no peptide was added.

Its CDR3 holds 16 amino acids, cysteine through phenylalanine. Just CDR3 DNA is preserved here, 48 bases in frame from base 1. Relative to germline, V is missing 0 bases and J is missing 2 bases, with 1 base of the junction outside any gene match. CDR1 LNHNV and CDR2 YYDKDF are derived from the germline V gene (reference sequence). The method was PCR. DNA from cultured CD4+ T cells underwent TCR sequencing with the Oncomine TCR Beta short-read assay at the Johns Hopkins FTIC core. The QIAamp micro DNA kit was used to extract genomic DNA from the cultured CD4+ T cells. Oncomine TCR Beta libraries made from cultured CD4+ T cells were pooled using unique dual indexes and sequenced on an Illumina iSeq 100. Turning to the authors' computational methods: Non-productive sequences were removed, and CDR3s not starting with C, not ending with F or W, or shorter than 7 amino acids were discarded. Antigen-specific clonotypes were identified using the MANAFEST web application through comparison of peptide-stimulated wells with reference and other culture wells. To be called positive, a clone needed an FDR below 0.05, an odds ratio above 5, and a productive frequency above 0.1% in at least two of three replicate wells. A clonotype was classed as cross-reactive if the clonotype showed significant expansion both in SARS-CoV-2 spike wells and in at least one common cold coronavirus spike condition. Using R version 3.6.1, CDR3 homology was evaluated through Levenshtein distances (stringdist) along with unrooted phylogenetic trees (ape). TCRdb passed the public sequencing reads through fastp at Q25 and MiXCR, retaining productive beta sequences. Entries are consolidated by CDR3 protein sequence, retaining the most common genes and DNA. It is TCRdb's table, rather than the study itself, that gives the V and J calls and clone size. Within this sample are some 15,000 distinct CDR3 sequences, with under 60% of them counted one time only. The ten largest clones take up roughly 7% of the sample.

The sample's treatment or condition, from its label and the paper: roughly 10-day PBMC culture with coronavirus spike peptide pools or control peptides (ViraFEST assay). To expand antigen-specific T cells with peptide pools and then pick out the expanded clonotypes through TCR sequencing, the study relied on the ViraFEST assay. Positive SARS-CoV-2 PCR tests in the convalescent patients dated from March to December 2020, before Alpha, Beta and Delta variants emerged in the United States. Each well held two million PBMCs cultured with 9 to 10 ug/ml peptide pools in IMDM containing 5% human AB serum and roughly 9.3 IU/ml IL-2. On days 3 and 7, half of the culture medium was replaced with fresh IL-2-containing medium. After 10 days of culture, CD4+ T cells were isolated by negative selection using the EasySep CD4+ T cell isolation kit. PBMCs were separated from whole blood using Ficoll-Paque Plus gradient centrifugation and then either used fresh or cryopreserved at -140C. In general, triplicate wells were set up for every culture condition.

Regarding this clonotype: Its antigen is not yet known. No much larger clone exists at a distance of one base, and base qualities are not known.

General conclusions and limits of the study: Among the post-vaccine SARS-CoV-2-reactive clones in convalescent patients, a median approximately 86% showed up only after vaccination, which suggests vaccine-specific priming. The study included relatively few convalescent patients and did not analyze early timepoints after natural infection. In convalescent patients, nearly all vaccine-specific clones (304 of 307) were found to be mono-reactive for SARS-CoV-2 spike rather than cross-reactive with common cold coronaviruses. Although the median number of SARS-CoV-2-reactive clonotypes went up from some 23 after infection to more than 30 after vaccination, the increase was not significant.

What was sequenced was CD4+ T cells from blood, cultured in vitro. The source of this sequence is a human donor who had recovered from COVID-19. The V gene is TRBV15 and the J gene is TRBJ2-1, and TRBD1 aligns with 10 junction nucleotides. The CDR3 reads CATSREGQGTYNEQFF. The bases read TGTGCCACCAGCAGAGAGGGACAGGGGACCTACAATGAGCAGTTCTTC. Outside the CDR3, residues come from the reference TRBV15 and TRBJ2-1 proteins, so the full variable domain is: DAMVIQNPRYQVTQFGKPVTLSCSQTLNHNVMYWYQQKSSQAPKLLFHYYDKDFNNEADTPDNFQSRRPNTSFCFLDIRSPGLGDTAMYLCATSREGQGTYNEQFFGPGTRLTVL.